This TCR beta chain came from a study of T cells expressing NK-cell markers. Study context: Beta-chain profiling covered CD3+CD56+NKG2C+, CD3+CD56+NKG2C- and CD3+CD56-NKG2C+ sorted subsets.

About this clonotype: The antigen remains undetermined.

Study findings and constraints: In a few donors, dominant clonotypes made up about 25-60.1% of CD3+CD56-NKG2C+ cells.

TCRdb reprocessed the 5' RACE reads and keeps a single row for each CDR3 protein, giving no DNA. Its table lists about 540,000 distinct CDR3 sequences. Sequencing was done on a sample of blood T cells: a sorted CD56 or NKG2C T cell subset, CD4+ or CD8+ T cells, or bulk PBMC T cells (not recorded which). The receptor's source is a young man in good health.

The CDR3 is CAISESAGGPGELFF. V usage is TRBV10-3 and J usage is TRBJ2-2; TCRdb calls TRBD2, which cannot be checked without DNA. From germline, CDR1 is ENHRY and CDR2 SYGVKD. The CDR3 runs 15 residues.